This is a list of T cell receptor beta chains from one sample in a study of radiation and T cells in renal cell carcinoma. The method was immunoSEQ multiplex PCR; TCRdb's version includes in-frame clones alone and lacks a portion of them. Of 150,000 to 200,000 clones listed, about 85% are singletons. The source material was blood, sampled from a patient whose treatment included radiotherapy and nephrectomy. The receptors stem from a woman aged 45-65 years with renal cell carcinoma. CDR3s leave out the opening cysteine and the closing phenylalanine or tryptophan.

CDR3	V
ASSKGQFYEQY	TRBV19
ASSIGFRGGNQPQH	TRBV19
ASALLAGPQETQY	TRBV6-4
AWIAGHYGYT	TRBV30
ASTQTPVQKLF	TRBV2
ASSLGSVRGRMTNEKLF	TRBV13
AWVSGMADTYEQY	TRBV30
ASSATGGPWEQF	TRBV9
ASSEIRRFNYNSPLH	TRBV6-1
ASSRFGSKSTDTQY	TRBV7-3
ASSQGTGEAF	TRBV4-1
ASSESTGIPNQPQH	TRBV6-1
ASSLAEGGNEQF	TRBV5-1
ASSVLPNTASTGNTIY	TRBV9
ASSQDGLREAF	TRBV4-3